What follows are 9 T cell receptor beta chains derived from one specimen sequenced in a study of monozygotic twins with cystic fibrosis. This table comes from immunoSEQ multiplex PCR, and its TCRdb copy is limited to in-frame clones, with some not included. This table has some 35,000 clones, approximately 67% appearing once. Specimen: blood. Receptor source: a girl aged 10 to 17 with cystic fibrosis.

V usage is TRBV6-1 and J usage is TRBJ1-2, with D tentatively TRBD1 (5 bases). This CDR3 spans 19 amino acids. Germline-derived CDR1 and CDR2 are MNHNS and SASEGT. Trimming pared 3 bases from V and 2 bases from J, leaving 25 bases between. The CDR3 sequence: CASSDSPESVSRGNYGYTF. In DNA form, the CDR3 reads TGTGCCAGCAGTGACAGCCCCGAGAGCGTCAGTAGGGGCAACTATGGCTACACCTTC.

The chain is built from TRBV25-1 and TRBJ2-1, with TRBD2 matching 10 bases. Losses at the gene ends were 4 bases for V and 4 bases for J; bases not matched to a gene: 1. Germline V gene sequence: CDR1 MGHDK, CDR2 SYGVNS. CDR3 length: 14 residues. In DNA, the CDR3 is TGTGCCAGCAGTGTGGGACTAGCGTACAATGAGCAGTTCTTC. It yields the protein CASSVGLAYNEQFF.

The rearrangement links TRBV19 to TRBJ2-1, with 12 bases matching TRBD2. The germline gives CDR1 LNHDA, CDR2 SQIVND (reference sequence). Trimming at V came to 7 bases and at J to 8 bases, leaving 12 bases not matched to a gene. The length of the CDR3 is 16 residues. Written as DNA, the CDR3 is TGTGCCAGTACTTTTTGGACTAGCGGGAATATCGATGAGCAGTTCTTC. Translating gives CASTFWTSGNIDEQFF.

The V call is TRBV9, the J call TRBJ1-1, with D hard to call. Germline CDR1 SGDLS, CDR2 YYNGEE. This CDR3 region has 14 residues. Trimming stripped 2 bases from V and 4 bases from J, with 12 bases between. CDR3: CASSVAGRGTEAFF. In DNA form, the CDR3 reads TGTGCCAGCAGCGTTGCGGGCAGAGGCACTGAAGCTTTCTTT.

This rearrangement joins TRBV27 to TRBJ2-7; D call uncertain. Trimming stripped 8 bases from V and 0 bases from J, with 5 bases between. The CDR3 loop spans 11 amino acids. CDR1 MNHEY and CDR2 SMNVEV come from the germline V gene (reference sequence). In nucleotides, the CDR3 is TGTGCCAGCGCCAGCTCCTACGAGCAGTACTTC. Residues: CASASSYEQYF.

The V call is TRBV2, the J call TRBJ2-2, with D perhaps TRBD1 or TRBD2 (5 bases each). The CDR3 is made up of 18 amino acids. Germline V gene sequence: CDR1 SNHLY, CDR2 FYNNEI. The V end lost 0 bases, the J end lost 0 bases, and 14 bases lay between the germline ends. CDR3 nucleotide sequence: TGTGCCAGCAGTGAAGCGGACGGGGCTCCCGCGAACACCGGGGAGCTGTTTTTT. Amino acids: CASSEADGAPANTGELFF.

This chain links TRBV2 with TRBJ2-2; D may be TRBD2 (5 bases). The CDR3 sequence is 17 residues long. V shed 0 bases and J shed 2 bases, with 13 bases lying between them. CDR1 and CDR2 (germline): SNHLY, FYNNEI. The CDR3 DNA sequence: TGTGCCAGCAGTGAAGCGCTCTCCGGGGAAAACACCGGGGAGCTGTTTTTT. Translating it yields CASSEALSGENTGELFF.

The chain is built from TRBV5-1 and TRBJ2-1; no definite D call. The CDR3 spans 14 residues. Germline values: CDR1 SGHRS, CDR2 YFSETQ. Trimming pared 3 bases from V and 3 bases from J, leaving 10 bases between. CDR3 sequence: CASSSDFDYNEQFF. The DNA of the CDR3 is TGCGCCAGCAGCTCCGACTTTGACTACAATGAGCAGTTCTTC.

This sequence joins TRBV2 and TRBJ1-5, with a possible D match to TRBD1 (5 bases). This CDR3 comprises 15 residues. In germline, CDR1 is SNHLY, CDR2 FYNNEI. Trimming shortened V by 1 base and J by 1 base, and 8 bases separated the two germline ends. CDR3 nucleotides: TGTGCCAGCAGTGAAGGGGGCTCAAGCAATCAGCCCCAGCATTTT. Protein product: CASSEGGSSNQPQHF.